This T cell receptor (beta chain) was obtained from a study of human T cells and chemical hapten exposure. This clonotype has only a few counts. Time point noted: pre-sensitization, week 0. Treatment given: therapeutic diphenylcyclopropenone sensitization with weekly scalp DPC. This CDR3 is built from 14 residues. V was cut by 2 bases and J by 9 bases, with 12 bases left in between. Germline assignment: CDR1 SGHRS and CDR2 YFSETQ. TCRdb redid the calling of the RACE reads with MiXCR, one entry per CDR3 protein. The table has some 200,000 distinct CDR3 sequences, approximately 29% seen once. Here the sequenced sample was whole blood, taken in connection with sensitization to the hapten diphenylcyclopropenone (DPC). The rearrangement links TRBV5-1 to TRBJ1-6; D call uncertain. The sequence derives from a woman aged 30 to 39 with alopecia areata. Some clones in this sample may be carry-over from other donors' samples. The CDR3 protein is CASSFRSEGSPLHF. The DNA of the CDR3 is TGCGCCAGCAGCTTCCGGTCCGAGGGTTCACCCCTCCACTTT.